This T cell receptor (beta chain) was retrieved from a study of Ad26.COV2.S vaccination and SARS-CoV-2 variants. On the study more broadly: Ad26.COV2.S, an intramuscular injection, was given once or twice 56 days apart.

Using immunoSEQ multiplex PCR, the repertoire was profiled, and TCRdb retains in-frame clones only, with some absent. Of about 400,000 clones in the sample, around 89% are singletons; the top ten hold around 1.8%. General study results and limits: Whether participants received vaccine or placebo, their non-spike TCR breadth was similar. Researchers cautioned that TCR breadth and depth analyses may have underestimated total T cell responses.

Treatment of the sample: 15 to 20 received Ad26.COV2.S at low or high dose, single or two shots; about 5 received placebo; per-sample allocation not given. Each sample was drawn 63 days after the first injection (of vaccine or placebo). In the case of this clone: Its antigen is unknown.

The CDR3 is 17 amino acids. Germline CDR1 and CDR2: SGHRS and YFSETQ. The trim removed 3 bases at V and 2 bases at J, leaving 7 bases unmatched. The chain recombines TRBV5-1 with TRBJ2-2; 10 bases fit TRBD1. This sample comprised peripheral blood, obtained in a trial of Ad26.COV2.S vaccine versus placebo. The TCR sequence derives from a person aged 18-65 years who received the Ad26.COV2.S COVID-19 vaccine or a placebo. This chain's CDR3 is CASSSIRTGGNTGELFF. The CDR3 DNA sequence: TGCGCCAGCAGCTCCATTCGGACAGGGGGAAACACCGGGGAGCTGTTTTTT.